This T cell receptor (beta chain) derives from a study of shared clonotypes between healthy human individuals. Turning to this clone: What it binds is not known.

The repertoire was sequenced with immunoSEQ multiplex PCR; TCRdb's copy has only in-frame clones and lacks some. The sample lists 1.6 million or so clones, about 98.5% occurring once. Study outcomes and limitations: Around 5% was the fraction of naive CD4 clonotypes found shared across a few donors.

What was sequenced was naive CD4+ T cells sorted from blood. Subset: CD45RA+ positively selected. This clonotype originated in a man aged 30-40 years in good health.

The CDR3 coding sequence is TGTGCCAGCAGCGACCGGGACAGGGGTTTCAATGAGCAGTTCTTC. Protein: CASSDRDRGFNEQFF. This sequence joins TRBV7-3 and TRBJ2-1; 10 bases are shared with TRBD1. The junction had 7 bases not matched to a gene; V was cut back by 5 bases and J by 6 bases. The CDR3 is 15 residues long. Germline V gene sequence: CDR1 SGHTA, CDR2 FQGTGA.